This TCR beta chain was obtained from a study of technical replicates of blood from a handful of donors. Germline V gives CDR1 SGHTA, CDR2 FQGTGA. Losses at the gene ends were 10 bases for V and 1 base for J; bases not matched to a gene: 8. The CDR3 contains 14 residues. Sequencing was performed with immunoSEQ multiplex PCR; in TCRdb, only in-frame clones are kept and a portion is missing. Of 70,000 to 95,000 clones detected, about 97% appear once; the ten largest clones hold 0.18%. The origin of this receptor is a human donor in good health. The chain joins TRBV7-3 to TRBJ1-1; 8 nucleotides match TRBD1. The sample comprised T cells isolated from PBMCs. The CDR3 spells CATRGPGQNTEAFF. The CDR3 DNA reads TGTGCCACCAGGGGGCCGGGACAGAACACTGAAGCTTTCTTT.